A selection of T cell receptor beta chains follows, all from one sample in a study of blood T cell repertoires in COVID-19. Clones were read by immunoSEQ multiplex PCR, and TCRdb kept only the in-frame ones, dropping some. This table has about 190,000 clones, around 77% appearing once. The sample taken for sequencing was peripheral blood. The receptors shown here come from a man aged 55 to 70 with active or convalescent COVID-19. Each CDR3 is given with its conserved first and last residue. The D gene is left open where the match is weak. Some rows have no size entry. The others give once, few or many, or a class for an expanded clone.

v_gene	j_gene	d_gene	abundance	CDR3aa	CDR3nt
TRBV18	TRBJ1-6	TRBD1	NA	CASSPTGGGSPLHF	TGTGCCAGCTCACCGACAGGGGGCGGTTCACCCCTCCACTTT
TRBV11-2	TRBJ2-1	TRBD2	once	CASSLISGIYNEQFF	TGTGCCAGCAGCTTAATCAGCGGGATATACAATGAGCAGTTCTTC
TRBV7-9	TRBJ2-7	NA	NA	CASSAGAGEGDYEQYF	TGTGCCAGCAGCGCGGGGGCGGGAGAAGGAGACTACGAGCAGTACTTC
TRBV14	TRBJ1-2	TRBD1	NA	CASSPHRDSFDGYTF	TGTGCCAGCAGCCCCCACCGGGACAGCTTCGATGGCTACACCTTC
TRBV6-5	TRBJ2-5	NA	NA	CASRAQVFGDQYF	TGTGCCAGCAGGGCGCAGGTGTTCGGGGACCAGTACTTC
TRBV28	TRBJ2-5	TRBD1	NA	CASSSPRTGGYETQYF	TGTGCCAGCAGTTCCCCCCGGACAGGGGGCTATGAGACCCAGTACTTC
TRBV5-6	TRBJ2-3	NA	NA	CASSPTGTDTQYF	TGTGCCAGCAGCCCAACAGGGACAGATACGCAGTATTTT
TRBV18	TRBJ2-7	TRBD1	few	CASSLTAGGWYEQYF	TGTGCCAGCTCACTTACCGCAGGGGGTTGGTACGAGCAGTACTTC
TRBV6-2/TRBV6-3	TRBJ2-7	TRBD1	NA	CASSPLRDRASEQYF	TGTGCCAGCAGCCCTCTCCGGGACAGGGCTTCCGAGCAGTACTTC
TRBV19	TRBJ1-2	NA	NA	CVAGAGTGSYGYTF	TGTGTTGCGGGGGCCGGTACAGGGAGCTATGGCTACACCTTC
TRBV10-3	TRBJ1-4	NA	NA	CAISGGDGEKLFF	TGTGCCATCAGTGGCGGAGACGGCGAAAAACTGTTTTTT
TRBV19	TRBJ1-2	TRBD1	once	CASSAGQGKNYGYTF	TGTGCCAGTAGTGCGGGACAGGGGAAAAACTATGGCTACACCTTC
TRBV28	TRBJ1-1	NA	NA	CATQGGAGDTEAFF	TGTGCCACTCAAGGGGGGGCCGGTGACACTGAAGCTTTCTTT
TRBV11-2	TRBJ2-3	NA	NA	CASSLVAPTDTQYF	TGTGCCAGCAGCTTAGTAGCACCCACAGATACGCAGTATTTT
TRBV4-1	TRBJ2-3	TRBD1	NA	CASSPFGTGTDTQYF	TGCGCCAGCAGCCCCTTCGGGACAGGCACAGATACGCAGTATTTT
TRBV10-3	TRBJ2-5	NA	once	CAISERGQETQYF	TGTGCCATCAGTGAGCGGGGGCAAGAGACCCAGTACTTC
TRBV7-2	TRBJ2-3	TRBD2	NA	CASSSLAGRVDDTQYF	TGTGCCAGCAGCTCACTTGCGGGGAGGGTCGACGATACGCAGTATTTT
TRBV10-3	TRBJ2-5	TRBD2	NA	CAVRTSGRSGGETQYF	TGTGCCGTCCGGACTAGCGGGCGCTCGGGGGGGGAGACCCAGTACTTC
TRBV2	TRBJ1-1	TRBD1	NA	CASRAMTGKTEAFF	TGTGCCAGCAGAGCCATGACAGGGAAAACTGAAGCTTTCTTT
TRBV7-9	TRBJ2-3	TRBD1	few	CASSPRQGAHSDTQYF	TGTGCCAGCAGCCCAAGACAGGGGGCCCACTCAGATACGCAGTATTTT
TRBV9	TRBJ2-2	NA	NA	CASSATGFTGELFF	TGTGCCAGCAGCGCAACAGGGTTCACCGGGGAGCTGTTTTTT
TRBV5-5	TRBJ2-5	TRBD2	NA	CASSLLLAVQETQYF	TGTGCCAGCAGCTTGCTACTAGCGGTACAAGAGACCCAGTACTTC
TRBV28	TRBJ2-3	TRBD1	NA	CAIRAQGTDTQYF	TGTGCCATCCGGGCACAGGGGACAGATACGCAGTATTTT
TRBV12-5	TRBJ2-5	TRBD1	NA	CASGTGTGVQETQYF	TGTGCTAGTGGGACCGGGACAGGGGTACAAGAGACCCAGTACTTC